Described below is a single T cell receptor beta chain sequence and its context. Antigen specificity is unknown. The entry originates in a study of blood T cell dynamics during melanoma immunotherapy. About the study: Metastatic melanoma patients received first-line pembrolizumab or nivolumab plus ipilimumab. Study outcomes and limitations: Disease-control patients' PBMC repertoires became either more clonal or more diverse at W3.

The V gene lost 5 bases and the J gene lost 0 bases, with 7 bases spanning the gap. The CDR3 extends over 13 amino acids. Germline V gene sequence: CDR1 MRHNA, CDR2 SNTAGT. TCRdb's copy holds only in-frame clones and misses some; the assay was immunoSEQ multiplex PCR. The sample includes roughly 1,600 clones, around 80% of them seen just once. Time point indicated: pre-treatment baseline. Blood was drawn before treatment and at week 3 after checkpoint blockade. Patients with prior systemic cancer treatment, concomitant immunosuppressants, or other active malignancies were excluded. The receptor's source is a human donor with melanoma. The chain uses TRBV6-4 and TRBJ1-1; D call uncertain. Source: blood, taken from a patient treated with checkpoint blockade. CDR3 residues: CASSRLLNTEAFF. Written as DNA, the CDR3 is TGTGCCAGCAGTCGTCTCTTGAACACTGAAGCTTTCTTT.